Presented here are 11 T cell receptor beta chains from one specimen sequenced in a study of blood T cell repertoires in COVID-19. Clones were read by immunoSEQ multiplex PCR, and TCRdb kept only the in-frame ones, dropping some. The sample records roughly 400,000 clones, 88% being singletons. The sample consisted of PBMCs or T cells enriched from blood (not recorded which). The source of these receptors is a woman aged 40 to 50 with acute COVID-19.

The chain recombines TRBV3-1 (or the pseudogene TRBV3-2) with TRBJ2-2, with D possibly being TRBD1 (5 bases). V dropped 2 bases and J dropped 7 bases, with 8 bases sitting between them. The CDR3 has 13 residues. Looked up from germline, CDR1 is LGHDT and CDR2 is YNNKEL (reference sequence). In nucleotides, the CDR3 is TGTGCCAGCAGCCAATTCCAGGGCGGGGAGCTGTTTTTT. Translating it yields CASSQFQGGELFF.

The chain employs TRBV7-2 and TRBJ1-4; no clear D. Between the trimmed V and J ends, which lost 0 bases and 3 bases, there was a span of 8 bases. This CDR3 comprises 15 residues. CDR1 SGHTA and CDR2 FQGNSA come from the germline V gene. CDR3 bases: TGTGCCAGCAGCTTAGCGGGGAGGGCTAATGAAAAACTGTTTTTT. It encodes CASSLAGRANEKLFF.

V gene TRBV7-6 combines with J gene TRBJ1-4; maybe TRBD1 (5 bases). The CDR3 extends over 15 amino acids. Germline loops: CDR1 SGHVS, CDR2 FNYEAQ. V lost 0 bases and J 8 bases, leaving 13 bases between the germline ends. CDR3 sequence: CASSLAGGDREKLFF. In DNA, the CDR3 is TGTGCCAGCAGCTTAGCCGGAGGGGATAGGGAAAAACTGTTTTTT.

The chain couples TRBV2 to TRBJ2-7, with D perhaps TRBD1 (6 bases). The CDR3 length is 13 residues. V was trimmed by 6 bases and J by 5 bases, leaving 14 bases between them. Germline V lookup: CDR1 SNHLY, CDR2 FYNNEI. For the CDR3, the DNA is TGTGCCAGCAGCGCCGGGACACTTAACGAGCAGTACTTC. Its translation: CASSAGTLNEQYF.

The chain joins TRBV11-2 to TRBJ2-7; D call uncertain. Germline values: CDR1 SGHAT, CDR2 FQNNGV. The CDR3 is made up of 13 amino acids. With 2 bases removed from V and 2 bases from J, the gap between germline ends came to 7 bases. The CDR3 nucleotides are TGTGCCAGCAGCTTATGGCGGACCTACGAGCAGTACTTC. This codes for CASSLWRTYEQYF.

The chain uses TRBV6-1 and TRBJ1-3, with D possibly being TRBD1 (5 bases). The CDR3 runs 16 residues. Germline CDR1 is MNHNS and CDR2 is SASEGT. The germline V and J ends were trimmed by 1 base and 4 bases, with 14 bases remaining between them. CDR3 nucleotide sequence: TGTGCCAGCAGTGAAGTTTCGGGCGGGGGAGGAAACACCATATATTTT. Translation: CASSEVSGGGGNTIYF.

The chain uses TRBV2 and TRBJ1-2; 8 nucleotides align to TRBD1. J lost 8 bases, V lost 6 bases, and 11 bases had no gene match. The CDR3 consists of 14 residues. Per the germline V gene, CDR1 is SNHLY and CDR2 is FYNNEI. CDR3 sequence: CASRLLGQDGGYTF. The CDR3 nucleotides read TGTGCCAGCAGACTATTGGGACAGGATGGGGGCTACACCTTC.

This chain links TRBV10-2 with TRBJ2-5; possibly TRBD2 for D (5 bases). Germline lookup yields CDR1 WSHSY and CDR2 SAAADI. The CDR3 covers 16 residues. The V and J ends lost 9 bases and 2 bases respectively, with 22 bases between them. CDR3 sequence: CASSGRRRAEQETQYF. In DNA form, the CDR3 reads TGCGCCAGTTCCGGGCGGAGGCGGGCGGAACAAGAGACCCAGTACTTC.

As DNA, the CDR3 is TGTGCCAGCAGCTCCAGACCAGACACCACTGAAGCTTTCTTT. Translation: CASSSRPDTTEAFF. V is TRBV7-9 and J is TRBJ1-1; no reliable D call. Germline CDR1 and CDR2: SEHNR and FQNEAQ (reference sequence). This CDR3 is built from 14 residues. Trimming cost V 4 bases and J 4 bases, with 13 bases left between them.

The rearrangement uses TRBV27 and TRBJ2-2; 7 positions match TRBD2. CDR1 and CDR2 (germline): MNHEY, SMNVEV (reference sequence). With V trimmed by 3 bases and J by 0 bases, 4 bases remained unmatched. The length of the CDR3 is 16 residues. The CDR3 DNA reads as TGTGCCAGCAGTTTGGGAGGGGTCCCGAACACCGGGGAGCTGTTTTTT. Translated, it gives CASSLGGVPNTGELFF.

V gene TRBV5-6 combines with J gene TRBJ2-3; D might be TRBD1 (6 bases). Germline lookup yields CDR1 SGHDT and CDR2 YYEEEE. There are 14 residues in the CDR3. V lost 0 bases to trimming and J lost 14 bases, with 19 bases between them. CDR3 sequence reads: CASSLGPLDRKGYF. CDR3 in DNA: TGTGCCAGCAGCTTGGGGCCCCTGGACAGAAAAGGGTATTTT.